The clone carrying this TCR beta chain is a singleton in its sample. This entry comes from a study of blood T cell repertoires in COVID-19. This CDR3 has 14 amino acids. V shed 1 base and J shed 3 bases, with 10 bases lying between them. Germline V lookup: CDR1 SGHRS, CDR2 YFSETQ. Data came from immunoSEQ multiplex PCR; TCRdb stores just in-frame clones and leaves some out. The table lists about 58,000 clones, roughly 84% of them singletons. The rearrangement links TRBV5-1 to TRBJ2-5; D might be TRBD1 (6 bases). The sample comprised peripheral blood. The sequence was collected from a man between 40 and 49 years old with active COVID-19. CDR3 in DNA: TGCGCCAGCAGCTTGAAACAGGGTAAAGAGACCCAGTACTTC. Its translation is CASSLKQGKETQYF.